The 2 T cell receptor beta chains listed next were all sequenced from one sample in a study of cytomegalovirus exposure and HLA in healthy donors. The PCR employed 60 Vbeta primers together with 13 Jbeta primers. Generated by immunoSEQ multiplex PCR, the TCRdb table keeps only in-frame clones and is missing some. The table includes roughly 170,000 clones, 84% detected once. What was sequenced was PBMCs. The source is a girl aged 2 to 10 in good health and CMV-seropositive.

The V call is TRBV19, the J call TRBJ1-1; D is undetermined. V lost 2 bases and J lost 3, with 13 bases in between. Germline CDR1 is LNHDA and CDR2 is SQIVND (reference sequence). The CDR3 spans 15 residues. DNA for the CDR3: TGTGCCAGTAGTATATTCGGGGATTTGGACACTGAAGCTTTCTTT. Translation: CASSIFGDLDTEAFF.

The V call is TRBV30, the J call TRBJ2-5, with 7 bases matching TRBD2. The DNA matches TRBJ2-7 better at its end, which makes the J call doubtful. The germline CDR1 and CDR2 sequences are GTSNPN and SVGIG (reference sequence). The CDR3 length is 12 residues. Here the CDR3 DNA reads TGTGCCTGGACTAGCGGCCCCTACGAGCAGTACTTC. It specifies CAWTSGPYEQYF.